This T cell receptor (beta chain) is from a study of CD8 T cells in ankylosing spondylitis. Construction of TCR beta libraries was performed using quantitative 5'-RACE with molecular barcodes. TCRdb reanalysed the 5' RACE reads using MiXCR and keeps one entry per CDR3 protein. Of a few hundred thousand distinct CDR3 sequences listed, 18% were seen once; the top ten hold 40% to 50%. With regard to this clonotype: No antigen is known for it.

The length of the CDR3 is 16 residues. CDR1 is GTSNPN, CDR2 SVGIG, per germline (reference sequence). Deletions cut 0 bases from V and 6 bases from J, with 17 bases between. Study-level results: Past studies reported some motif variants in reactive arthritis synovial fluid and blood. Made up of eight highly homologous variants, a TCR beta motif appeared characteristic of ankylosing spondylitis blood. Matched synovial fluid from ankylosing spondylitis patients was reported to be enriched for disease-linked clones.

The sample comprised blood, either unsorted or a sorted T cell fraction (not recorded which). The chain combines TRBV30 with TRBJ2-2; D perhaps matches TRBD2 (5 bases). This sequence was found in a male donor with ankylosing spondylitis. CDR3 DNA sequence: TGTGCCTGGAGTGTTCCGCCACTCACTAGGGCCGGGGAGCTGTTTTTT. Residues: CAWSVPPLTRAGELFF. Supplemented by reference TRBV30 and TRBJ2-2, the full variable domain reads SQTIHQWPATLVQPVGSPLSLECTVEGTSNPNLYWYRQAAGRGLQLLFYSVGIGQISSEVPQNLSASRPQDRQFILSSKKLLLSDSGFYLCAWSVPPLTRAGELFFGEGSRLTVL.